The TCR beta chain described here comes from a study of beta chain features in type 1 diabetes. Expressed TCRB transcripts were sequenced after all isolated RNA was converted to cDNA. Using immunoSEQ multiplex PCR, the repertoire was profiled, and TCRdb retains in-frame clones only, with some absent. This table holds 600,000 or so clones, around an eighth found once. A few counts support this clone. Its specificity is unknown. Germline V gene lookup returns CDR1 SQVTM and CDR2 ANQGSEA. The ends lost 7 bases at V and 5 bases at J; junction bases unmatched: 1. CDR3 length: 12 amino acids. Broader study findings: Equally in patients and controls, PCR might preferentially amplify shorter templates. Researchers report that Type 1 diabetes patients had moderately but significantly shorter TCRB CDR3s across all four CD4+ subsets.

The receptor was isolated from a young man with type 1 diabetes. The source material was naive CD4+ T cells from blood. The chain links TRBV29-1 to TRBJ2-3, with 12 bases identical to TRBD2. The CDR3 region is CSELAGGDTQYF. CDR3 in DNA: TGCAGCGAACTAGCGGGAGGAGATACGCAGTATTTT.